This T cell receptor beta chain was documented in a study of shared clonotypes between healthy human individuals. Trimming left V 10 bases short and J 0 bases short, with 4 bases between. The CDR3 has 11 amino acids. CDR1 LNHDA and CDR2 SQIVND come from the germline V gene (reference sequence). Sequenced by immunoSEQ multiplex PCR; TCRdb stores in-frame clones only, minus some. The sample lists fewer than 650,000 clones; less than 80% were seen once. The clonotype was recovered from a middle-aged woman in good health. Some clones in this sample may be carry-over from other donors' samples. Material: PBMCs. V is TRBV19 and J is TRBJ1-3, with unresolved D. Written as DNA, the CDR3 is TGTGCCACTCCCTCTGGAAACACCATATATTTT. Amino acids: CATPSGNTIYF.